These 4 T cell receptor beta chains share one sample of origin, sequenced in a study of T cell repertoires in cytomegalovirus infection. TCRdb re-called the reads through MiXCR, storing one row per CDR3 protein. The sample gives approximately 990,000 distinct CDR3 sequences, around 32% of which show up once; about an eighth is in the top ten. Antigens for these TCRs are unknown. The sample here was cultured CD8+ T cells from PBMCs, taken from culture after CMV antigen stimulation. Receptors were obtained from a human donor in good health (CMV status not recorded). Some clones in this sample may be carry-over from other donors' samples.

The V gene is TRBV6-1, the J gene TRBJ1-1; D not resolved. The germline gives CDR1 MNHNS, CDR2 SASEGT. V was shortened by 0 bases and J by 2 bases, with 19 bases between the two germline ends. The CDR3 is made up of 18 amino acids. In nucleotides, the CDR3 is TGTGCCAGCAGTGAAGCGAATCCCTCCCTACAGTTTAACACTGAAGCTTTCTTT. Its translation is CASSEANPSLQFNTEAFF.

This clonotype was found a few times. The chain combines TRBV24-1 with TRBJ2-1; D possibly corresponds to TRBD2 (5 bases). This CDR3 comprises 14 residues. Germline CDR1 KGHDR, CDR2 SFDVKD. The germline V and J ends were trimmed by 0 bases and 6 bases, with 8 bases remaining between them. The CDR3 coding sequence is TGTGCCACCAGTGATTTGCGGCGGGTCAATGAGCAGTTCTTC. Translating it yields CATSDLRRVNEQFF.

In its sample, this clonotype was seen a few times. The V gene is TRBV5-4, the J gene TRBJ2-7, with TRBD1 matching over 11 bases. This CDR3 region has 15 residues. After removal of 4 bases from V and 0 bases from J, the junction contained 3 bases not matched to a gene. The germline gives CDR1 SGHNT, CDR2 YYREEE (reference sequence). The CDR3 region is CASSPGQGVSYEQYF. As DNA, the CDR3 is TGTGCCAGCAGCCCGGGACAGGGGGTCTCCTACGAGCAGTACTTC.

This chain joins TRBV7-6 and TRBJ1-1; D not resolved. The CDR3 runs 13 residues. The germline V gene encodes CDR1 SGHVS and CDR2 FNYEAQ. The ends were cut back, 0 bases at V and 7 bases at J, with 9 bases in the middle. This chain's CDR3 is CASSLAWEGEAFF. In DNA form, the CDR3 reads TGTGCCAGCAGCTTAGCGTGGGAAGGTGAAGCTTTCTTT.